This paragraph reports one T cell receptor (beta chain). Its antigen remains unidentified. The entry originates in a study of graft-versus-host responses after intestinal transplantation. Across the whole study: Among the recipients, all got anti-thymocyte globulin induction and then tacrolimus and steroids for roughly three years. Study-level points and caveats: Peak circulating GvH clone levels were associated with early post-transplant HvG declines.

There are 13 residues in the CDR3. Per the germline V gene, CDR1 is MGHDK and CDR2 is SYGVNS. With 3 bases clipped from V and 7 bases from J, the junction kept 3 bases outside the gene matches. The repertoire was sequenced with immunoSEQ multiplex PCR; TCRdb's copy has only in-frame clones and lacks some. Here the sample spans fewer than 55,000 clones, roughly 96% being singletons. This chain connects TRBV25-1 to TRBJ1-5; the match to TRBD1 covers 7 bases. The clonotype originates from a human donor who was the organ donor for an intestinal transplant. The sequencing used unstimulated CD8+ T cells sorted from spleen or lymph node cells, collected before transplant. In DNA, the CDR3 is TGTGCCAGCAGTGACAGGGGGACCCAGCCCCAGCATTTT. Translation gives CASSDRGTQPQHF.